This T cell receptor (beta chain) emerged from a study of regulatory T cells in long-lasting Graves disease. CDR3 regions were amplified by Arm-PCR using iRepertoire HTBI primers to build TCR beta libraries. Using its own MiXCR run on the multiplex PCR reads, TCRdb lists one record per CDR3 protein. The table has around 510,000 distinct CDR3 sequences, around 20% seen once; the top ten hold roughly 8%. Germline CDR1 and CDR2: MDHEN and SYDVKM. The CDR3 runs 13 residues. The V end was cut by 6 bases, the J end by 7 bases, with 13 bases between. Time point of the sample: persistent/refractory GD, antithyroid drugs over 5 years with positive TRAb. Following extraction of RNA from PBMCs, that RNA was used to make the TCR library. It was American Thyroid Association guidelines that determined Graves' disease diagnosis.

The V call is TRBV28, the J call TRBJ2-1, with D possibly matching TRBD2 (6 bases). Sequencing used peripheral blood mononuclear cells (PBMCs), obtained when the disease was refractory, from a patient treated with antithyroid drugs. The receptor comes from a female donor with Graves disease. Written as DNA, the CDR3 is TGTGCCAGCAGCCCGACGGGGGTAAATGAGCAGTTCTTC. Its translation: CASSPTGVNEQFF. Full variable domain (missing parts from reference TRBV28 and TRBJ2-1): DVKVTQSSRYLVKRTGEKVFLECVQDMDHENMFWYRQDPGLGLRLIYFSYDVKMKEKGDIPEGYSVSREKKERFSLILESASTNQTSMYLCASSPTGVNEQFFGPGTRLTVL.